What follows are 8 T cell receptor beta chains derived from one specimen sequenced in a study of blood T cell repertoires in COVID-19. Repertoires were generated with immunoSEQ multiplex PCR, while TCRdb's copy carries only in-frame clones and drops some. The profile shows over 150,000 clones, about four fifths of them singletons. What was sequenced was peripheral blood. Receptor source: a woman of 80 years or more with COVID-19, enrolled during active disease.

The chain recombines TRBV18 with TRBJ2-6; D may be TRBD1 (5 bases). With 3 bases removed from V and 1 base from J, the gap between germline ends came to 10 bases. The germline V gene encodes CDR1 KGHSH and CDR2 LQKENI. The CDR3 runs to 16 residues. The CDR3 nucleotides are TGTGCCAGCTCACCCGGTGGGGCTTCTGGGGCCAACGTCCTGACTTTC. Its translation: CASSPGGASGANVLTF. The full variable domain, rest sourced from reference TRBV18 and TRBJ2-6, is NAGVMQNPRHLVRRRGQEARLRCSPMKGHSHVYWYRQLPEEGLKFMVYLQKENIIDESGMPKERFSAEFPKEGPSILRIQQVVRGDSAAYFCASSPGGASGANVLTFGAGSRLTVL.

This clone was detected a few times. This rearrangement joins TRBV6-6 to TRBJ1-6; maybe TRBD1 (5 bases). The germline V gene encodes CDR1 MNHNY and CDR2 SVGAGI (reference sequence). The V end was cut by 2 bases, the J end by 7 bases, with 9 bases between. The CDR3 runs 14 residues. The CDR3 coding sequence is TGTGCCAGCAGTTACGATGACAGCAATTCACCCCTCCACTTT. Its translation: CASSYDDSNSPLHF.

V usage is TRBV5-6 and J usage is TRBJ2-1; a weak D match, TRBD2 (5 bases). The CDR3 contains 14 residues. Deletions cut 1 base from V and 4 bases from J, with 9 bases between. The V gene's germline CDR1 is SGHDT and CDR2 YYEEEE. DNA for the CDR3: TGTGCCAGCAGCTTGATTAGGAGGTACAATGAGCAGTTCTTC. Its protein product is CASSLIRRYNEQFF.

The rearrangement joins TRBV15 to TRBJ2-1; 7 bases match TRBD2. The ends lost 3 bases at V and 2 bases at J; junction bases unmatched: 4. The CDR3 spans 15 residues. CDR1 is LNHNV, CDR2 YYDKDF, per germline (reference sequence). CDR3 nucleotides: TGTGCCACCAGCAGGGGAGGGAGGACCTACAATGAGCAGTTCTTC. Translation gives CATSRGGRTYNEQFF.

This clone was picked up a small number of times. V usage is TRBV30 and J usage is TRBJ2-5; 8 bases agree with TRBD2. The CDR3 sequence is 13 residues long. CDR1 is GTSNPN, CDR2 SVGIG, per germline (reference sequence). The trim removed 7 bases at V and 1 base at J, leaving 5 bases unmatched. The CDR3 nucleotides are TGTGCCTTCTCGCGGGGGGCCCAAGAGACCCAGTACTTC. As protein: CAFSRGAQETQYF. Supplemented by reference TRBV30 and TRBJ2-5, the full variable domain reads SQTIHQWPATLVQPVGSPLSLECTVEGTSNPNLYWYRQAAGRGLQLLFYSVGIGQISSEVPQNLSASRPQDRQFILSSKKLLLSDSGFYLCAFSRGAQETQYFGPGTRLLVL.

The V and J genes are TRBV5-4 and TRBJ2-7, with D possibly being TRBD1 (6 bases). Trimming cost V 2 bases and J 7 bases, with 7 bases left between them. Germline CDR1 reads SGHNT; CDR2 reads YYREEE (reference sequence). The length of the CDR3 is 11 residues. This CDR3 reads CASSLGGEQYF. The CDR3 nucleotides read TGTGCCAGCAGCTTAGGGGGTGAGCAGTACTTC.

In its sample, this clone was seen a few times. V usage is TRBV9 and J usage is TRBJ2-1; 10 bases match TRBD1. The germline V gene has CDR1 SGDLS and CDR2 YYNGEE. With V trimmed by 0 bases and J by 8 bases, 17 bases remained unmatched. The CDR3 is made up of 19 amino acids. CDR3 amino acids: CASSVEWTGGLPHGDEQFF. The CDR3 nucleotides are TGTGCCAGCAGCGTAGAATGGACAGGGGGGCTACCTCACGGGGATGAGCAGTTCTTC.

The V gene is TRBV20-1, the J gene TRBJ2-7; 7 nucleotides match TRBD2. V gave up 5 bases and J gave up 2 bases; unmatched junction bases: 9. The germline V gene encodes CDR1 DFQATT and CDR2 SNEGSKA (reference sequence). This CDR3 has 14 residues. This CDR3 reads CSARAGGGPYEQYF. The CDR3 DNA is TGCAGTGCTCGTGCTGGGGGAGGGCCCTACGAGCAGTACTTC.